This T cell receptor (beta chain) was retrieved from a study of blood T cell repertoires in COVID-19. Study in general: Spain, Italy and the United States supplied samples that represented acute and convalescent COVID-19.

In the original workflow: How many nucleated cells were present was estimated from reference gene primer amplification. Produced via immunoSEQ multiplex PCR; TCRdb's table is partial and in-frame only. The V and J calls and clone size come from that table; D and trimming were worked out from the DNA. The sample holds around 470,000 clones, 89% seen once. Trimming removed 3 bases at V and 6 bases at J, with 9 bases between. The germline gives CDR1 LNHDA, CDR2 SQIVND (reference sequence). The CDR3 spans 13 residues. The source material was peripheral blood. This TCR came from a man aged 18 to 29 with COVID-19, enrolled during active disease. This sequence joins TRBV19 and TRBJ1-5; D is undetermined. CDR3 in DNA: TGTGCCAGTAGTATTGGAGGAATTCAGCCCCAGCATTTT. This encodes CASSIGGIQPQHF.